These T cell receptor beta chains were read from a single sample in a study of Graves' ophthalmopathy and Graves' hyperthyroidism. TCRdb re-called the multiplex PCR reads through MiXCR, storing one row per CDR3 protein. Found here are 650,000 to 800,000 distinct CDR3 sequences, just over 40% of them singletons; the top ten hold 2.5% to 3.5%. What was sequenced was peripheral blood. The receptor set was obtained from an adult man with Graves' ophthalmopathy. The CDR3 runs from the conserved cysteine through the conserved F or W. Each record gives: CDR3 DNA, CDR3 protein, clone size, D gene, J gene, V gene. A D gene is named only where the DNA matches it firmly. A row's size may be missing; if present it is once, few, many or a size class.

CDR3 DNA: TGTGCCAGCAGCTTGGACCGGGCTTGGAATCAGCCCCAGCATTTT
CDR3 protein: CASSLDRAWNQPQHF
clone size: -
D gene: -
J gene: TRBJ1-5
V gene: TRBV7-2

CDR3 DNA: TGTGCCAGCAGCTTAAGCCAGGCCGTATCGTCCCTCCACTTT
CDR3 protein: CASSLSQAVSSLHF
clone size: -
D gene: -
J gene: TRBJ1-6
V gene: TRBV7-9

CDR3 DNA: TGTGCAGCTAGGACGGGGGGAATGTCGTATGGCTACACCTTC
CDR3 protein: CAARTGGMSYGYTF
clone size: many
D gene: -
J gene: TRBJ1-2
V gene: TRBV19

CDR3 DNA: TGTGCCACTCGGGGGCCTCACTATGGCTACACCTTC
CDR3 protein: CATRGPHYGYTF
clone size: -
D gene: -
J gene: TRBJ1-2
V gene: TRBV12-3/TRBV12-4

CDR3 DNA: TGTGCCACCAGCAGCCGGGACAGGGGCGACGCTTTCTTT
CDR3 protein: CATSSRDRGDAFF
clone size: -
D gene: TRBD1
J gene: TRBJ1-1
V gene: TRBV15

CDR3 DNA: TGCAGTGCTAGACCCCTAGCGGGGGAAGAGCAGTACTTC
CDR3 protein: CSARPLAGEEQYF
clone size: -
D gene: TRBD2
J gene: TRBJ2-7
V gene: TRBV20-1

CDR3 DNA: TGTGCCAGCAGTGAGACTAGCGCGACGAAGTTCTTC
CDR3 protein: CASSETSATKFF
clone size: few
D gene: TRBD2
J gene: TRBJ2-1
V gene: TRBV2

CDR3 DNA: TGTGCCAGCAGCTCCCAGAGGGACAGGGGTAACTATGGCTACACCTTC
CDR3 protein: CASSSQRDRGNYGYTF
clone size: many
D gene: TRBD1
J gene: TRBJ1-2
V gene: TRBV7-9

CDR3 DNA: TGCAGCGTTGAAAGGGGCCCTGGCTTAGTAGCTTTCTTT
CDR3 protein: CSVERGPGLVAFF
clone size: -
D gene: -
J gene: TRBJ1-1
V gene: TRBV29-1

CDR3 DNA: TGTACCAGGATAGGGGGGACCGGGGAGCTGTTTTTT
CDR3 protein: CTRIGGTGELFF
clone size: -
D gene: -
J gene: TRBJ2-2
V gene: TRBV19

CDR3 DNA: TGTGCCAGCAGTTACTTGGATGACAGGGTTGAGGTGTTGCCCCAGCATTTT
CDR3 protein: CASSYLDDRVEVLPQHF
clone size: -
D gene: TRBD1
J gene: TRBJ1-5
V gene: TRBV6-6

CDR3 DNA: TGTGCCAGCAGCCGAAGACAGTCTAACTATGGCTACACCTTC
CDR3 protein: CASSRRQSNYGYTF
clone size: many
D gene: -
J gene: TRBJ1-2
V gene: TRBV14

CDR3 DNA: TGTGCCACCAGCATTGGGACAGGGCCATTCGAGCAGTACTTC
CDR3 protein: CATSIGTGPFEQYF
clone size: many
D gene: TRBD1
J gene: TRBJ2-7
V gene: TRBV15

CDR3 DNA: TGTGCCAGCAGTTTAGTCCAGTCACAAGAGACCCAGTACTTC
CDR3 protein: CASSLVQSQETQYF
clone size: many
D gene: -
J gene: TRBJ2-5
V gene: TRBV12-3/TRBV12-4

CDR3 DNA: TGTGCCAGCTTGGATGGACAGCCGAACACTGAAGCTTTCTTT
CDR3 protein: CASLDGQPNTEAFF
clone size: -
D gene: -
J gene: TRBJ1-1
V gene: TRBV7-9

CDR3 DNA: TGTGCCAGCAGTTACCTGCTTAGTACGGAGACCCAGTACTTC
CDR3 protein: CASSYLLSTETQYF
clone size: -
D gene: -
J gene: TRBJ2-5
V gene: TRBV6-2/TRBV6-3

CDR3 DNA: TGTGCCAGCAGCTTAGATAAGGGGAGAGAGCAGTACTTC
CDR3 protein: CASSLDKGREQYF
clone size: many
D gene: -
J gene: TRBJ2-7
V gene: TRBV7-2

CDR3 DNA: TGCAGTGCTAGACGGGGGTCTGGAAACACCATATATTTT
CDR3 protein: CSARRGSGNTIYF
clone size: -
D gene: -
J gene: TRBJ1-3
V gene: TRBV20-1

CDR3 DNA: TGTGCCAGCAATCTACAGGGACCCGGCGCTGAAGCTTTCTTT
CDR3 protein: CASNLQGPGAEAFF
clone size: many
D gene: -
J gene: TRBJ1-1
V gene: TRBV2

CDR3 DNA: TGTGCCACCAGTGATTTAGACCGTACGGATAATGAGCAGTTCTTC
CDR3 protein: CATSDLDRTDNEQFF
clone size: -
D gene: -
J gene: TRBJ2-1
V gene: TRBV24-1

CDR3 DNA: TGTGCCAGCAGTTCCAATCGACAGGGGGATCGGGAGACCCAGTACTTC
CDR3 protein: CASSSNRQGDRETQYF
clone size: -
D gene: TRBD1
J gene: TRBJ2-5
V gene: TRBV7-2

CDR3 DNA: TGTGCCAGCAGCCCGGAGTTCGACACTGAAGCTTTCTTT
CDR3 protein: CASSPEFDTEAFF
clone size: many
D gene: -
J gene: TRBJ1-1
V gene: TRBV9

CDR3 DNA: TGCGCCAGCACCCCTGGGGGGACAGGTCCTTACGAGCAGTACTTC
CDR3 protein: CASTPGGTGPYEQYF
clone size: few
D gene: TRBD1
J gene: TRBJ2-7
V gene: TRBV5-1

CDR3 DNA: TGTGCCAGTAGTACCTTGGCCGACCAAGAGACCCAGTACTTC
CDR3 protein: CASSTLADQETQYF
clone size: -
D gene: -
J gene: TRBJ2-5
V gene: TRBV19

CDR3 DNA: TGTGCCAGTAGTCAGTCAGGGTTATCAAAACTGTTTTTT
CDR3 protein: CASSQSGLSKLFF
clone size: many
D gene: -
J gene: TRBJ1-4
V gene: TRBV19

CDR3 DNA: TGTGCCAGCAGTGAACCAGGGGTCAGGGGCTACACCTTC
CDR3 protein: CASSEPGVRGYTF
clone size: many
D gene: -
J gene: TRBJ1-2
V gene: TRBV25-1

CDR3 DNA: TGTGCCAGCAGCCATCTCCCCGAAGAGACCCAGTACTTC
CDR3 protein: CASSHLPEETQYF
clone size: many
D gene: -
J gene: TRBJ2-5
V gene: TRBV7-9

CDR3 DNA: TGTGCCAGCAGTGAAGTCGGAGGTGCGGATGAAAAACTGTTTTTT
CDR3 protein: CASSEVGGADEKLFF
clone size: -
D gene: -
J gene: TRBJ1-4
V gene: TRBV2

CDR3 DNA: TGTGCCACAAAGTCCGGGGACACTGGGGCCAACGTCCTGACTTTC
CDR3 protein: CATKSGDTGANVLTF
clone size: many
D gene: -
J gene: TRBJ2-6
V gene: TRBV10-3

CDR3 DNA: TGTGCCAGCAGCGTAGCTGGGCAGGCCAATTCACCCCTCCACTTT
CDR3 protein: CASSVAGQANSPLHF
clone size: many
D gene: -
J gene: TRBJ1-6
V gene: TRBV9

CDR3 DNA: TGCAGCGTTGTTCAGGGGACCCAGTACTTC
CDR3 protein: CSVVQGTQYF
clone size: -
D gene: -
J gene: TRBJ2-5
V gene: TRBV29-1

CDR3 DNA: TGCAGCGTCCGGCAGGGGGAGCTGTTTTTT
CDR3 protein: CSVRQGELFF
clone size: -
D gene: -
J gene: TRBJ2-2
V gene: TRBV29-1

CDR3 DNA: TGTGCCACCGCGACCCAGGGGGGCAATGAGCAGTACTTC
CDR3 protein: CATATQGGNEQYF
clone size: -
D gene: -
J gene: TRBJ2-7
V gene: TRBV24-1

CDR3 DNA: TGTGCCAGCAGCCCTATCGATCGTGGGACCTCGACCTACGAGCAGTACTTC
CDR3 protein: CASSPIDRGTSTYEQYF
clone size: -
D gene: -
J gene: TRBJ2-7
V gene: TRBV2

CDR3 DNA: TGTGCCAGCAGCTTATTTTACGAGCAGTACTTC
CDR3 protein: CASSLFYEQYF
clone size: many
D gene: -
J gene: TRBJ2-7
V gene: TRBV12-3/TRBV12-4